Detailed here is one TCR beta chain. Original processing notes: Nucleated cell number was recorded as an estimate derived from reference gene primer amplification. The assay was immunoSEQ multiplex PCR, and TCRdb's table has in-frame clones only and misses some. D and trimming come from the DNA, and the V and J calls and clone size come from that table. Of 250,000 to 350,000 clones in the sample, 85% to 90% were seen once. The data derive from a study of blood T cell repertoires in COVID-19. Whole-study context: Samples taken during acute and convalescent COVID-19 were collected in the United States, Italy and Spain. T cells, B-cell-depleted T cells, or PBMCs supplied cDNA or gDNA.

Germline lookup yields CDR1 ENHRY and CDR2 SYGVKD. The V gene end was trimmed by 5 bases and the J gene end by 1 base; junction bases not matched to a gene: 7. CDR3 length: 15 amino acids. Those enrolled in Seattle joined during active infection and were followed longitudinally afterward. The source is a woman between 45 and 65 years old with COVID-19, enrolled during active disease. This chain joins TRBV10-3 and TRBJ1-1, with 7 bases aligning to TRBD1. The sequenced material came from peripheral blood. The CDR3 protein is CAISPGGEKNTEAFF. In nucleotides, the CDR3 is TGTGCCATCAGTCCAGGGGGTGAGAAGAACACTGAAGCTTTCTTT.